In this sample, the clone carrying this T cell receptor beta chain turned up once. This sample is drawn from a study of blood T cell repertoires in COVID-19. Per the study methods: Reference gene primer amplification yielded estimated nucleated cell counts. Method: immunoSEQ multiplex PCR; TCRdb's copy keeps in-frame clones and lacks some. Clone size and V and J calls were adopted from that table, with D and trimming inferred from the DNA. The sample shows roughly 140,000 clones, around 86% of them seen only once. The TCR was taken from a man between 65 and 85 years old with acute or convalescent COVID-19. Input material: peripheral blood.

CDR3 in amino acids: CASQRDQGGGTDTQYF. CDR3 sequence (DNA): TGTGCCAGCCAGCGAGACCAAGGGGGCGGGACAGATACGCAGTATTTT. The chain employs TRBV25-1 and TRBJ2-3, with 7 bases identical to TRBD1. The CDR3 spans 16 residues. J gave up 3 bases and V 8 bases, and 14 bases lay outside the gene matches. Germline loops: CDR1 MGHDK, CDR2 SYGVNS.